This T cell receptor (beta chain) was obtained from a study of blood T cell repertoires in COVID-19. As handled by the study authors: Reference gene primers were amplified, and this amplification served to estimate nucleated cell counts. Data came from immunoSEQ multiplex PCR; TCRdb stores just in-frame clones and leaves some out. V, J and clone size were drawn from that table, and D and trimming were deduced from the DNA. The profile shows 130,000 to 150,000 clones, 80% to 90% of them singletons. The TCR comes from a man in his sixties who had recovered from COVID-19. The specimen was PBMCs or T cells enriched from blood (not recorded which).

The CDR3 DNA reads TGTGCCACCAGCACGGGACAGGGGATCTATGGCTACACCTTC. This gives the protein CATSTGQGIYGYTF. This chain connects TRBV15 to TRBJ1-2; the match to TRBD1 covers 10 bases. Trimming took 4 bases from V and 4 from J; bases not matched to a gene: 3. CDR3 length: 14 amino acids. CDR1 LNHNV and CDR2 YYDKDF come from the germline V gene (reference sequence).